The source of this T cell receptor (beta chain) is a study of T cell responses to AZD1222 COVID-19 vaccine. The repertoire was sequenced with immunoSEQ multiplex PCR; TCRdb's copy has only in-frame clones and lacks some. The sample yields approximately 140,000 clones, under 95% seen once. With 0 bases removed from V and 4 bases from J, the gap between germline ends came to 9 bases. Germline lookup yields CDR1 SGDLS and CDR2 YYNGEE. This CDR3 has 14 amino acids. The sequence derives from an adult who received the AZD1222 COVID-19 vaccine. This specimen consisted of peripheral blood, obtained 28 days after the second AZD1222 dose. The chain uses TRBV9 and TRBJ2-3; tentative D call: TRBD2 (5 bases). CDR3 DNA: TGTGCCAGCAGCGTAGGAGGGATCGCAGATACGCAGTATTTT. Translated, it gives CASSVGGIADTQYF.